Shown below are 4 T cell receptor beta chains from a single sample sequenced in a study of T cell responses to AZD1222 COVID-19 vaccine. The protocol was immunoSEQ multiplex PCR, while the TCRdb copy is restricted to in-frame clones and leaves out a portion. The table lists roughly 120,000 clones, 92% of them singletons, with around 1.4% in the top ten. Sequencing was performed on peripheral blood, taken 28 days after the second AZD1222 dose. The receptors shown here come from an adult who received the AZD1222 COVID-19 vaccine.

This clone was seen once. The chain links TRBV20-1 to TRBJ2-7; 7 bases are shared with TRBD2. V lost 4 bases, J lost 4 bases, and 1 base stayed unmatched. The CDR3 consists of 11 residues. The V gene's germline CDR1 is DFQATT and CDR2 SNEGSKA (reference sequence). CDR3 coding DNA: TGCAGTGCTACAGCGGGATACGAGCAGTACTTC. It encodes CSATAGYEQYF.

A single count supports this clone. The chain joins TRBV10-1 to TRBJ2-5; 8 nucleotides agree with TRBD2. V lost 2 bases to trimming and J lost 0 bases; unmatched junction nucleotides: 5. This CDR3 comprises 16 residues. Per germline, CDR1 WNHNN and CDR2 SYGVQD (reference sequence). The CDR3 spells CASSERASGHQETQYF. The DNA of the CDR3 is TGCGCCAGCAGTGAGAGGGCTAGCGGGCACCAAGAGACCCAGTACTTC.

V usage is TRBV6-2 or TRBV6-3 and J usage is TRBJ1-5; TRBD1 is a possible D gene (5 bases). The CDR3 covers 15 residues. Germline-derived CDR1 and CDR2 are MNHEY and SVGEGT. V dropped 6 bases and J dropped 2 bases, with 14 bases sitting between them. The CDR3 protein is CASSHGGFGNQPQHF. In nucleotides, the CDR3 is TGTGCCAGCAGCCACGGGGGGTTTGGCAATCAGCCCCAGCATTTT.

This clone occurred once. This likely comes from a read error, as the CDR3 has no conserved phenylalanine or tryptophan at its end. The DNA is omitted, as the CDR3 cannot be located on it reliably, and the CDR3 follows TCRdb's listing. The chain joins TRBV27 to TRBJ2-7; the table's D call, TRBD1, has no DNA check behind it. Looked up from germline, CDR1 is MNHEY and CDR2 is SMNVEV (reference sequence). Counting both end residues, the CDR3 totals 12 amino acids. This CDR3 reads CASSSPRDRDSL.